This T cell receptor (beta chain) was documented in a study of early T cells in non-severe SARS-CoV-2 infection. Each CDR3 protein gets one entry after TCRdb re-called the 5' RACE reads with MiXCR. The table lists around 80,000 distinct CDR3 sequences, about 12% of them singletons. This clonotype came up a few times. Its antigen is unknown. Findings of the study overall: VDJdb matching, biased toward anti-spike CD8 responses, missed private and CD4 specificities.

The sequence was collected from an adult who was a healthcare worker with PCR-confirmed SARS-CoV-2 infection or an uninfected control (not recorded which). The sample was whole blood.

This CDR3 is CASSQAGGPSFEQFF. CDR3 DNA: TGTGCCAGCAGCCAAGCGGGGGGCCCATCTTTTGAGCAGTTCTTC. The genes are TRBV3-1 and TRBJ2-1, with a weak D call TRBD2 (7 bases). Between the trimmed V and J ends, which lost 1 base and 9 bases, there was a span of 16 bases. Germline V gene sequence: CDR1 LGHDT, CDR2 YNNKEL (reference sequence). This CDR3 has 15 residues.